This T cell receptor beta chain was captured by sequencing in a study of T cells in localized non-small cell lung cancer. Study-wide results and caveats: For the top 100 tumor clones, a median about 62 also appeared in adjacent lung.

As to this clone: Antigen: not known.

V was clipped by 4 bases and J by 4 bases, with 15 bases between them. Germline CDR1 SNHLY, CDR2 FYNNEI. The CDR3 contains 15 residues. Using immunoSEQ multiplex PCR, the repertoire was profiled, and TCRdb retains in-frame clones only, with some absent. The table has over 25,000 clones, 78% seen once. This sequence joins TRBV2 and TRBJ2-3; the D gene could be TRBD1 or TRBD2 (5 bases each). This sequence was found in a male donor aged 60 or over with stage II squamous cell lung carcinoma. The sequenced sample was peripheral blood, obtained before any cancer treatment. The CDR3 spells CASSGRIGGPDTQYF. CDR3 in DNA: TGTGCCAGCAGTGGGAGGATTGGGGGTCCAGATACGCAGTATTTT.